This is a list of T cell receptor beta chains from one sample in a study of blood T cell repertoires in COVID-19. TCRdb's table, derived via immunoSEQ multiplex PCR, lists solely in-frame clones and lacks some. The sample lists approximately 140,000 clones, roughly 87% occurring once. The source material was PBMCs or T cells enriched from blood (not recorded which). The receptors were sampled from a woman between 35 and 50 years old who had been exposed to COVID-19. Each CDR3 is given with its conserved first and last residue. Fields, in order: D gene, clone size, J gene, V gene, CDR3 protein, CDR3 DNA. The D gene is left open where the match is weak. Size tells how often a clone was seen (once, few, many) or the class of an expanded clone, and some rows leave it out.

>TRBD2|.|TRBJ2-3|TRBV20-1
CSASGSGGVTDTQYF
TGCAGTGCTAGTGGTAGCGGGGGGGTCACAGATACGCAGTATTTT
>TRBD1|few|TRBJ1-5|TRBV19
CASRASTGMNQPQHF
TGTGCCAGTAGAGCCTCGACAGGGATGAATCAGCCCCAGCATTTT
>TRBD2|.|TRBJ2-7|TRBV7-6
CASSASGLGSYEQYF
TGTGCCAGCAGCGCATCGGGACTAGGCTCCTACGAGCAGTACTTC
>.|.|TRBJ1-6|TRBV5-1
CASSLKQGSNSPLHF
TGCGCCAGCAGCTTAAAACAGGGCAGTAATTCACCCCTCCACTTT
>TRBD1|.|TRBJ1-3|TRBV11-2
CASSLDRAGNTIYF
TGTGCCAGCAGCTTGGACAGGGCCGGAAACACCATATATTTT
>.|.|TRBJ1-1|TRBV5-1
CASSLRLRGRTEAFF
TGCGCCAGCAGCCTTAGATTAAGGGGAAGGACTGAAGCTTTCTTT
>TRBD2|.|TRBJ2-3|TRBV19
CASSVLAGGTSTDTQYF
TGTGCCAGTAGTGTACTAGCGGGGGGAACTAGCACAGATACGCAGTATTTT
>TRBD2|.|TRBJ2-7|TRBV2
CASKLTGLAGHEQYF
TGTGCCAGCAAGCTTACGGGACTAGCGGGCCACGAGCAGTACTTC
>TRBD1|.|TRBJ1-6|TRBV5-1
CASSKDRGISPLHF
TGCGCCAGCAGCAAAGACAGGGGCATTTCACCCCTCCACTTT
>.|.|TRBJ2-1|TRBV9
CASGPGGNEQFF
TGTGCCAGCGGTCCCGGGGGCAATGAGCAGTTCTTC
>.|.|TRBJ1-5|TRBV7-9
CASSLAGAQPQHF
TGTGCCAGCAGCTTAGCGGGGGCTCAGCCCCAGCATTTT
>TRBD2|.|TRBJ2-1|TRBV5-6
CASSIGLAGGPLNEQFF
TGTGCCAGCAGCATCGGACTAGCGGGGGGGCCGCTGAATGAGCAGTTCTTC
>.|once|TRBJ1-3|TRBV29-1
CSVGTAGNTIYF
TGCAGCGTTGGGACAGCCGGAAACACCATATATTTT
>TRBD1|.|TRBJ1-5|TRBV6-2/TRBV6-3
CASSFDWTGDGQPQHF
TGTGCCAGCAGTTTCGACTGGACAGGGGACGGTCAGCCCCAGCATTTT
>TRBD1|.|TRBJ1-6|TRBV29-1
CSVDEGAGNSPLHF
TGCAGCGTTGATGAGGGGGCGGGGAATTCACCCCTCCACTTT
>.|few|TRBJ1-5|TRBV6-1
CASSEFGGGQPQHF
TGTGCCAGCAGTGAATTCGGAGGCGGGCAGCCCCAGCATTTT